The T cell receptor (beta chain) under discussion was sequenced for a study of persistence of HIV-infected CD4 T cells. Study-wide context: A larger, less memory-rich fraction responded to anti-CD3/anti-CD28 beads than to antigen.

Nonspecific anti-CD3/anti-CD28 bead stimulation represents the broad CD4+ T cell repertoire. Sorting selected CD4+ T cells upregulating both CD40 ligand and CD69. The libraries were made with immunoSEQ version 4 in survey mode. The repertoire was sequenced with immunoSEQ multiplex PCR; TCRdb's copy has only in-frame clones and lacks some. The sample contains about 43,000 clones, roughly 90% of which appear only once. The CDR3 spans 16 residues. Germline CDR1 reads KGHSH; CDR2 reads LQKENI. After removal of 6 bases from V and 5 bases from J, the junction contained 12 bases not matched to a gene. As for this clone: No antigen is known for it.

The source of this sequence is an adult man with HIV who was CMV-seropositive. The V gene is TRBV18, the J gene TRBJ2-2; TRBD1 aligns across 7 bases. The input for sequencing was CD4+ T cells sorted from PBMCs after roughly 20-hour stimulation, taken from a patient who received antiretroviral therapy. The CDR3 nucleotides read TGTGCCAGCTCGAAGGTAGGACAGGCGTTGACCGGGGAGCTGTTTTTT. Amino acid sequence: CASSKVGQALTGELFF.